This T cell receptor (beta chain) was documented in a study of shared clonotypes between healthy human individuals. Each replicate PCR on the sorted subsets used 200 to 250 ng DNA (approximately 33,000 T cell genomes). TCRdb's copy holds only in-frame clones and misses some; the assay was immunoSEQ multiplex PCR. The sample has some 580,000 clones, 95% to 98% seen once. In the naive CD8 group, cells lacked CD45RO and were positively selected for CCR7, so terminally differentiated effector memory CD45RA+ cells were left out. Regarding this clone: Its antigen is not known.

The CDR3 length is 11 residues. Trimming took off 5 bases at V and 11 bases at J, with 15 bases between the two ends. Germline V gene lookup returns CDR1 DFQATT and CDR2 SNEGSKA (reference sequence). General study findings and limits: The four-donor shared clonotypes exceeded non-shared clonotypes in generation probability, with non-shared ones scoring lower. Tissue TCR repertoires likely differ from these blood-only repertoires.

The sequence was obtained from a man under 40 in good health. This chain connects TRBV20-1 to TRBJ1-1; D is perhaps TRBD1 (5 bases). The sequenced material came from naive CD8+ T cells sorted from blood. This CDR3 is CSAPGPDQAFF. The CDR3 DNA reads TGCAGTGCTCCGGGGCCTGACCAGGCTTTCTTT.